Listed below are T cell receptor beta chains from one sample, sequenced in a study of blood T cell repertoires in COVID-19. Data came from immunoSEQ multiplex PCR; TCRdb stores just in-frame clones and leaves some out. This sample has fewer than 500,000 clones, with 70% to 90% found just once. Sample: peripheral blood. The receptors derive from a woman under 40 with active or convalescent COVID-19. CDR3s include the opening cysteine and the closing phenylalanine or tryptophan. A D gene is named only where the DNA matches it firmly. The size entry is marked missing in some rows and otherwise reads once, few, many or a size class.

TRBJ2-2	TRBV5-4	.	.	TGTGCCAGCAGCATCGGGATTAACACCGGGGAGCTGTTTTTT	CASSIGINTGELFF
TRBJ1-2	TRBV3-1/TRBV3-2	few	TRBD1	TGTGCCAGCAGCCCCACAGGGGTGAATGGCTACACCTTC	CASSPTGVNGYTF
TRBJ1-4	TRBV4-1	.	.	TGCGCCAGCAGCCAAGTAAGGGGGGGGCCACGGGATAATGAAAAACTGTTTTTT	CASSQVRGGPRDNEKLFF
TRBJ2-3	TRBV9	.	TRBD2	TGTGCCAGCAGCGTAGTGACTAGCGGGTTTAGCACAGATACGCAGTATTTT	CASSVVTSGFSTDTQYF
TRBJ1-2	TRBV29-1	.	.	TGCAGCGTTGAAGGGGCAGGGTCTAACTATGGCTACACCTTC	CSVEGAGSNYGYTF
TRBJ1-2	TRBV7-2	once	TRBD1	TGTGCCAGCAGCCAGCAAGTGATGACAGGGTTCGACGGATTCTATGGCTACACCTTC	CASSQQVMTGFDGFYGYTF
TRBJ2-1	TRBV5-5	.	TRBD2	TGTGCCAGCAGCGCACGGGCGGGGGGCTCCTACAATGAGCAGTTCTTC	CASSARAGGSYNEQFF
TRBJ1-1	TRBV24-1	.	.	TGTGCCACCAGTGATTCAACGGGTGAAGCTTTCTTT	CATSDSTGEAFF
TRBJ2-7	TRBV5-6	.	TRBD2	TGTGCCAGCAGCCCGTCGGGACTAGCGGGGCCGAGGGCCGAGCAGTACTTC	CASSPSGLAGPRAEQYF
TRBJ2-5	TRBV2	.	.	TGTGCCAGCTGCCAGGGGTCCGGGCAAGAGACCCAGTACTTC	CASCQGSGQETQYF
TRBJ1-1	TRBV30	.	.	TGTGCCTGGAGTAAACAGGGGAACACTGAAGCTTTCTTT	CAWSKQGNTEAFF
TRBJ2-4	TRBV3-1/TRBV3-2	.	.	TGTGCCAGCACCCCTCGAGGAGTCCCCAAAAACATTCAGTACTTC	CASTPRGVPKNIQYF
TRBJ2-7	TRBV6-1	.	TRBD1	TGTGCCAGCAGTGAACGACAGGGGGCCTACGAGCAGTACTTC	CASSERQGAYEQYF
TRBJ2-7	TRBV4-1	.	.	TGCGCCAGCAGCCACTTCCAGGTTAGCGGAAACTCCTACGAGCAGTACTTC	CASSHFQVSGNSYEQYF
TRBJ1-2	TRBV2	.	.	TGTGCCAGCACACGGACGGGAGCTAACTATGGCTACACCTTC	CASTRTGANYGYTF
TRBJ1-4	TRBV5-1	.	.	TGCGCCAGCAGCTTGCAGGGGTCCGAGGAACTGTTTTTT	CASSLQGSEELFF
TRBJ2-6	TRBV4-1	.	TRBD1	TGCGCCAGCAGCCCGAACGGACGCGGGACAGGGGATTTCTCTGGGGCCAACGTCCTGACTTTC	CASSPNGRGTGDFSGANVLTF
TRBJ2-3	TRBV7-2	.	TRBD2	TGTGCCAGCAGCTTATTTGGGACTAGCGGGACTAGCACAGATACGCAGTATTTT	CASSLFGTSGTSTDTQYF
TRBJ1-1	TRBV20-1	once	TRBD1	TGCAGTGCTAGGATTGGACAGGGAGCTTTCTTT	CSARIGQGAFF
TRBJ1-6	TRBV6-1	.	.	TGTGCCAGCAGTGAAGCAGAAGCCGGGACAATGGGGACCCGAGTCCACTTT	CASSEAEAGTMGTRVHF
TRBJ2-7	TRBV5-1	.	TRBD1	TGCGCCAGCAGCTTGGGAGGACAGGGGGTCCACCGTAACTCCTACGAGCAGTACTTC	CASSLGGQGVHRNSYEQYF
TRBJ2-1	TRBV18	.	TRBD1	TGTGCCAGCTCCCCGGGACAGGGAACCTACAATGAGCAGTTCTTC	CASSPGQGTYNEQFF
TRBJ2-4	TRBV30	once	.	TGTGCCTGGACCGGGGGAACCAAAAACATTCAGTACTTC	CAWTGGTKNIQYF
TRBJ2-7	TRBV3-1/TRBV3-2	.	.	TGTGCCAGCAGCCTTACTAGCTACCCCTCCTACGAGCAGTACTTC	CASSLTSYPSYEQYF
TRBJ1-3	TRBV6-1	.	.	TGTGCCAGCAGTGATCGCCCTGCTCGGAGGGCCGGCGGAAACACCATATATTTT	CASSDRPARRAGGNTIYF
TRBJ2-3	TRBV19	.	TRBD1	TGTGCCAGTAGTATAGATCTTGGGACAGGGGGCGTCACAGATACGCAGTATTTT	CASSIDLGTGGVTDTQYF
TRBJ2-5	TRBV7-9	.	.	TGTGCCAGCAGCTCCGTTCAGGAGACCCAGTACTTC	CASSSVQETQYF
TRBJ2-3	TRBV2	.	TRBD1	TGTGCCAGCAGTGAATGGGACAGGGGAGGGGATACGCAGTATTTT	CASSEWDRGGDTQYF
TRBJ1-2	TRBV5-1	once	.	TGCGCCAGCAGCTTGGGAGGACTCCTAGGTGGCTACACCTTC	CASSLGGLLGGYTF
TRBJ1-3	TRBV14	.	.	TGTGCCAGCAGCCAAGTTACTAACTCTGGAAACACCATATATTTT	CASSQVTNSGNTIYF
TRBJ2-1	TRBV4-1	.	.	TGCGCCAGCAGCTCTCTTTCGGGCTACAATGAGCAGTTCTTC	CASSSLSGYNEQFF
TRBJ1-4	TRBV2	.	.	TGTGCCAGCAACTACAGGGTCGGGAATGAAAAACTGTTTTTT	CASNYRVGNEKLFF
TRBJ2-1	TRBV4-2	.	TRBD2	TGTGCCAGCAGCCAAGATCTTACGACTAGCGGGGGGGCCGGTAATGAGCAGTTCTTC	CASSQDLTTSGGAGNEQFF
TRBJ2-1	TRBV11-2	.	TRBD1	TGTGCCAGCAGCGGCAGGACAGGGTACTACAATGAGCAGTTCTTC	CASSGRTGYYNEQFF
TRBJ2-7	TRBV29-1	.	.	TGCAGCGTCCAACCGACAGATAATTACTACGAGCAGTACTTC	CSVQPTDNYYEQYF
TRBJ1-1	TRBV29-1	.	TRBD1	TGCAGCGTTGATGGCAGGGGGGAGAACACTGAAGCTTTCTTT	CSVDGRGENTEAFF
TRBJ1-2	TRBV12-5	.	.	TGTGCTAGTGCCTCCGGTGGCAGCGGTGGCTATGGCTACACCTTC	CASASGGSGGYGYTF
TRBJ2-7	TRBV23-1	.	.	TGCGCCAGCAGTCAAAGTTTCGGGACACCCTCCTACGAGCAGTACTTC	CASSQSFGTPSYEQYF
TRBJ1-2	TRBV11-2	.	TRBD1	TGTGCCTCCGGACAGGACTATGGCTACACCTTC	CASGQDYGYTF
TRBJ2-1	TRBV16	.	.	TGTGCCAGCAGCCGAACCGGGAAGAGGGACAATGAGCAGTTCTTC	CASSRTGKRDNEQFF